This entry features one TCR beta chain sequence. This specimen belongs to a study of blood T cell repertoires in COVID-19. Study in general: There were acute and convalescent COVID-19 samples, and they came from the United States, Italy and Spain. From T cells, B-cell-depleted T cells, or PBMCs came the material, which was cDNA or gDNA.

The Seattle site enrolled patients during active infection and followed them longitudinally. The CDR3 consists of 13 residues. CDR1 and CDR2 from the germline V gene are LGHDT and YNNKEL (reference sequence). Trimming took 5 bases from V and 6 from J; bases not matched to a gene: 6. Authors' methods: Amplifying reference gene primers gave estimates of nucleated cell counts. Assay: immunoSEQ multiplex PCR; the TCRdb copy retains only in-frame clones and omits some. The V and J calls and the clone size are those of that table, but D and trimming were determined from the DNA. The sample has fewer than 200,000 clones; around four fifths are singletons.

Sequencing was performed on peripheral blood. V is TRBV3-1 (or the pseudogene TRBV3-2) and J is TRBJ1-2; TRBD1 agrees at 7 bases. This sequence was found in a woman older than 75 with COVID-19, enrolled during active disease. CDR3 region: CASSFLQGDGYTF. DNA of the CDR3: TGTGCCAGCAGCTTTCTCCAGGGGGATGGCTACACCTTC.